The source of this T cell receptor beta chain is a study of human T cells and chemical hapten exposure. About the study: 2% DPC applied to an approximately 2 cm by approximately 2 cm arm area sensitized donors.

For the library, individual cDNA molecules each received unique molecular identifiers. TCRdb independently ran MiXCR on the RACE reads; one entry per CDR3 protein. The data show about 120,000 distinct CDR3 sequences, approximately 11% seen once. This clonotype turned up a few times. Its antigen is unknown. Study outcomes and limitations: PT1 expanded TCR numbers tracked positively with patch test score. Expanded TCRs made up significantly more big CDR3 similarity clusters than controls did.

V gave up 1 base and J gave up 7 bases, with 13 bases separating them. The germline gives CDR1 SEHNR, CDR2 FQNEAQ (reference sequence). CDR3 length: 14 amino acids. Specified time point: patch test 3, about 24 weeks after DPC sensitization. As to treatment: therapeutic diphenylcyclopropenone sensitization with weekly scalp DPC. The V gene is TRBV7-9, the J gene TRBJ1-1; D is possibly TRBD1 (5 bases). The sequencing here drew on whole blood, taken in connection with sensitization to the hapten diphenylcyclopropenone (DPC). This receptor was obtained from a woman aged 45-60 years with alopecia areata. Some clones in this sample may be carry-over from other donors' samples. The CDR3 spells CASSLGGAAGEAFF. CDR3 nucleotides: TGTGCCAGCAGCTTAGGAGGGGCAGCGGGTGAAGCTTTCTTT. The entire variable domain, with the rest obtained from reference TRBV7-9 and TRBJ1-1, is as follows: DTGVSQNPRHKITKRGQNVTFRCDPISEHNRLYWYRQTLGQGPEFLTYFQNEAQLEKSRLLSDRFSAERPKGSFSTLEIQRTEQGDSAMYLCASSLGGAAGEAFFGQGTRLTVV.